The next 28 T cell receptor beta chains were all read from a single sample in a study of blood T cell repertoires in COVID-19. The data were produced by immunoSEQ multiplex PCR, yet TCRdb's version contains in-frame clones alone and is incomplete. The sample shows some 220,000 clones, about 80% of them seen only once. The source material was peripheral blood. All receptors derive from a woman aged 60-70 years with acute or convalescent COVID-19.

The V gene is TRBV3-1 (or the pseudogene TRBV3-2), the J gene TRBJ1-6; 8 bases line up with TRBD1. The germline V gene encodes CDR1 LGHDT and CDR2 YNNKEL (reference sequence). V lost 1 base, J lost 10 bases, and 6 bases stayed unmatched. The CDR3 consists of 15 residues. CDR3 region: CASSQGTGNASPLHF. CDR3 DNA sequence: TGTGCCAGCAGCCAAGGGACAGGGAATGCCTCACCCCTCCACTTT.

A single count supports this clone. The chain has TRBV28 and TRBJ2-2, with a weak D call TRBD2 (5 bases). V was pared by 8 bases and J by 4 bases, with 14 bases between. This CDR3 has 14 amino acids. Germline V CDR1 and CDR2: MDHEN, SYDVKM. CDR3 region: CASLARVFTGELFF. CDR3 sequence (DNA): TGTGCCAGCCTAGCAAGGGTTTTCACCGGGGAGCTGTTTTTT.

This chain uses TRBV7-9 with TRBJ2-6; D unclear. V was shortened by 6 bases and J by 4 bases, with 10 bases between the two germline ends. The CDR3 consists of 14 residues. Germline assignment: CDR1 SEHNR and CDR2 FQNEAQ (reference sequence). CDR3 in amino acids: CASRLGSGANVLTF. The CDR3 coding sequence is TGTGCCAGCAGACTCGGGTCCGGGGCCAACGTCCTGACTTTC.

This clone was seen once. V usage is TRBV6-6 and J usage is TRBJ2-3; 8 bases fit TRBD1. The CDR3 sequence is 15 residues long. The germline V gene encodes CDR1 MNHNY and CDR2 SVGAGI (reference sequence). J gave up 4 bases and V 4 bases, and 7 bases lay outside the gene matches. The CDR3 reads CASSSTSGGSDTQYF. The CDR3 DNA reads TGTGCCAGCAGTTCTACTTCAGGGGGCTCAGATACGCAGTATTTT.

V is TRBV18 and J is TRBJ1-2; 10 positions agree with TRBD1. Germline CDR1 and CDR2: KGHSH and LQKENI. V was pared by 3 bases and J by 8 bases, with 3 bases of the junction left unmatched. The CDR3 spans 13 residues. The CDR3 protein is CASSPRDRGGYTF. Here the CDR3 DNA reads TGTGCCAGCTCACCCAGGGACAGGGGCGGCTACACCTTC. Together with reference TRBV18 and TRBJ1-2, the CDR3 gives the full variable domain: NAGVMQNPRHLVRRRGQEARLRCSPMKGHSHVYWYRQLPEEGLKFMVYLQKENIIDESGMPKERFSAEFPKEGPSILRIQQVVRGDSAAYFCASSPRDRGGYTFGSGTRLTVV.

V gene TRBV6-5 combines with J gene TRBJ2-7; tentatively, D is TRBD1 (5 bases). Germline CDR1 and CDR2: MNHEY and SVGAGI. V lost 4 bases to trimming and J lost 0 bases, with 10 bases between them. The CDR3 contains 14 residues. The CDR3 protein is CASSLGQVSYEQYF. The CDR3 DNA reads TGTGCCAGCAGTTTGGGGCAGGTCTCCTACGAGCAGTACTTC.

This chain connects TRBV10-3 to TRBJ2-1; TRBD2 matches 8 bases. Germline V gives CDR1 ENHRY, CDR2 SYGVKD. CDR3 size: 16 residues. With 3 bases clipped from V and 3 bases from J, the junction kept 7 bases outside the gene matches. As DNA, the CDR3 is TGTGCCATCAGTGACGGACGGGGGGGCCTCTACAATGAGCAGTTCTTC. Translation: CAISDGRGGLYNEQFF.

CDR3 DNA sequence: TGTGCCAGCAGCTTCAGTGGCAGTAGCACAGATACGCAGTATTTT. Protein: CASSFSGSSTDTQYF. The V call is TRBV7-9, the J call TRBJ2-3; no clear D. This CDR3 is 15 amino acids long. Germline V CDR1 and CDR2: SEHNR, FQNEAQ (reference sequence). V lost 3 bases, J lost 0 bases, and 10 bases lay in between.

The chain has TRBV7-8 and TRBJ2-2, with 8 bases lining up with TRBD2. Germline V CDR1 and CDR2: SGHVS, FQNEAQ. The length of the CDR3 is 14 residues. V trimming: 7 bases; J trimming: 4 bases; junction bases outside the gene matches: 5. For the CDR3, the DNA is TGTGCCAGCAAAAGGACTAGCCTCACCGGGGAGCTGTTTTTT. It encodes CASKRTSLTGELFF.

The chain uses TRBV4-2 and TRBJ1-3; no reliable D call. Trimming cost V 0 bases and J 0 bases, with 9 bases left between them. The CDR3 extends over 16 amino acids. Germline V gene sequence: CDR1 LGHNA, CDR2 YNFKEQ. The CDR3 DNA reads TGTGCCAGCAGCCAAGATGGAGATCGCTCTGGAAACACCATATATTTT. Translated: CASSQDGDRSGNTIYF.

The V call is TRBV15, the J call TRBJ1-6, with no clear D. Germline assignment: CDR1 LNHNV and CDR2 YYDKDF (reference sequence). This CDR3 is built from 12 residues. V lost 0 bases and J 14 bases, leaving 8 bases between the germline ends. The CDR3 region is CATSRDSQSLHF. The CDR3 DNA is TGTGCCACCAGCAGAGATTCACAGTCCCTCCACTTT.

This chain uses TRBV11-3 with TRBJ2-3; TRBD1 is a possible D gene (5 bases). The germline gives CDR1 SGHNT, CDR2 YENEEA. The CDR3 runs 14 residues. Trimming took off 5 bases at V and 0 bases at J, with 9 bases between the two ends. CDR3 region: CASSIGHSTDTQYF. The CDR3 DNA sequence: TGTGCCAGCAGCATAGGACACAGCACAGATACGCAGTATTTT.

On this clone itself: Other DNA sequences within the sample encode an identical CDR3. This chain links TRBV5-4 with TRBJ2-5; TRBD2 matches at 8 bases. The CDR3 loop spans 14 amino acids. The V segment lost 1 base and the J segment 5 bases; nucleotides outside the gene matches: 4. Germline V gene data show CDR1 as SGHNT and CDR2 as YYREEE (reference sequence). The CDR3 spells CASSLRGGQETQYF. Here the CDR3 DNA reads TGTGCCAGCAGCTTGCGGGGGGGGCAGGAGACCCAGTACTTC.

The chain is built from TRBV13 and TRBJ1-1, with 7 bases lining up with TRBD1. CDR1 and CDR2 from the germline V gene are PRHDT and FYEKMQ (reference sequence). J lost 7 bases, V lost 5 bases, and 16 bases had no gene match. This CDR3 has 16 residues. CDR3 nucleotides: TGTGCCAGCAGCCCTAGACGACAGGGATACTCAGGTGAAGCTTTCTTT. Its translation: CASSPRRQGYSGEAFF.

The genes are TRBV7-8 and TRBJ2-7; 10 nucleotides line up with TRBD1. Germline V gives CDR1 SGHVS, CDR2 FQNEAQ. V lost 5 bases and J lost 0; bases outside the gene matches: 10. CDR3 length: 17 residues. CDR3 in DNA: TGTGCCAGCAGCCCCAAGACAGGGGGCTACAGCTCCTACGAGCAGTACTTC. Protein product: CASSPKTGGYSSYEQYF.

This clone was recorded a few times. This chain uses TRBV4-1 with TRBJ2-5; 10 nucleotides match TRBD2. The germline gives CDR1 MGHRA, CDR2 YSYEKL. J lost 4 bases, V lost 0 bases, and 5 bases had no gene match. This CDR3 region has 16 residues. Here the CDR3 reads CASSQEGLAVGETQYF. CDR3 nucleotide sequence: TGCGCCAGCAGCCAAGAAGGACTAGCGGTGGGAGAGACCCAGTACTTC.

The chain combines TRBV6-6 with TRBJ2-5, with TRBD2 matching 11 bases. The CDR3 has 15 residues. J lost 2 bases, V lost 2 bases, and 1 base had no gene match. Germline CDR1 is MNHNY and CDR2 is SVGAGI (reference sequence). CDR3 DNA sequence: TGTGCCAGCAGTTACGCTAGCGGGGGGCAAGAGACCCAGTACTTC. It specifies CASSYASGGQETQYF.

V and J are TRBV10-1 and TRBJ1-2, with D hard to call. V gave up 5 bases and J gave up 3 bases, with 10 bases separating them. Germline loops: CDR1 WNHNN, CDR2 SYGVQD (reference sequence). This CDR3 comprises 13 residues. CDR3 protein: CASSYEQYYGYTF. The CDR3 region has the DNA TGCGCCAGCAGTTACGAACAGTACTATGGCTACACCTTC.

The V and J genes are TRBV7-9 and TRBJ2-7; D is unclear. This CDR3 is built from 16 residues. V lost 4 bases, J lost 4 bases, and 20 bases lay in between. Germline V gene lookup returns CDR1 SEHNR and CDR2 FQNEAQ (reference sequence). The CDR3 DNA sequence: TGTGCCAGCAGCTCGCTTAACACGAGGTCCCTGTACGAGCAGTACTTC. Protein product: CASSSLNTRSLYEQYF.

This rearrangement joins TRBV5-4 to TRBJ1-2, with TRBD1 identical over 9 bases. The J segment lost 1 base and the V segment lost 7 bases, leaving 2 bases of the junction unmatched. The CDR3 consists of 13 residues. Germline values: CDR1 SGHNT, CDR2 YYREEE (reference sequence). This CDR3 reads CASQGQGNYGYTF. The CDR3 nucleotides read TGTGCCAGCCAGGGACAGGGTAACTATGGCTACACCTTC.

In DNA form, the CDR3 reads TGTGCCAGCAGCCCGAACACCCTTACGCAGTATTTT. Its translation is CASSPNTLTQYF. V usage is TRBV27 and J usage is TRBJ2-3; D remains unclear. The CDR3 runs 12 residues. Trimming removed 6 bases from V and 8 bases from J, with 12 bases in between. Germline V lookup: CDR1 MNHEY, CDR2 SMNVEV (reference sequence).

The sample holds a few counts of this clone. This chain connects TRBV7-2 to TRBJ1-5; TRBD1 might be the D (6 bases). The CDR3 contains 13 residues. The germline CDR1 and CDR2 sequences are SGHTA and FQGNSA. Trimming took 2 bases from V and 9 from J, leaving 11 bases between them. CDR3 protein: CASSLQGRGPQHF. CDR3 sequence (DNA): TGTGCCAGCAGCTTACAGGGGAGAGGGCCCCAGCATTTT.

The V call is TRBV10-3, the J call TRBJ1-5; D gene unclear. The CDR3 covers 12 residues. V dropped 3 bases and J dropped 4 bases, with 4 bases sitting between them. Germline-derived CDR1 and CDR2 are ENHRY and SYGVKD. CDR3 in DNA: TGTGCCATCAGTGATCTGAATCAGCCCCAGCATTTT. Residues: CAISDLNQPQHF.

V and J are TRBV14 and TRBJ1-5; the match to TRBD1 covers 7 bases. J lost 5 bases, V lost 4 bases, and 5 bases had no gene match. Germline V gene sequence: CDR1 SGHDN, CDR2 FVKESK. The CDR3 is made up of 14 amino acids. CDR3 sequence reads: CASSPQRGHQPQHF. The DNA of the CDR3 is TGTGCCAGCAGCCCTCAAAGGGGGCATCAGCCCCAGCATTTT.

The V gene is TRBV4-1, the J gene TRBJ1-1; TRBD1 is a possible D gene (6 bases). The CDR3 runs 14 residues. Trimming shortened V by 2 bases and J by 4 bases, and 11 bases separated the two germline ends. Germline V CDR1 and CDR2: MGHRA, YSYEKL. CDR3 sequence (DNA): TGCGCCAGCAGCCAACCGGACAGTGGCACTGAAGCTTTCTTT. Amino acid sequence: CASSQPDSGTEAFF.

This chain links TRBV13 with TRBJ2-7, with TRBD1 matching 7 bases. J lost 1 base, V lost 3 bases, and 15 bases had no gene match. This CDR3 contains 18 residues. Germline V lookup: CDR1 PRHDT, CDR2 FYEKMQ (reference sequence). This CDR3 is CASSFLRGLSPYSYEQYF. CDR3 sequence (DNA): TGTGCCAGCAGCTTCTTAAGGGGGCTCTCCCCCTATTCCTACGAGCAGTACTTC.

V is TRBV7-2 and J is TRBJ1-1; the match to TRBD1 covers 10 bases. The CDR3 loop spans 14 amino acids. Germline values: CDR1 SGHTA, CDR2 FQGNSA. V was pared by 3 bases and J by 5 bases, with 3 bases of the junction left unmatched. The CDR3 protein is CASSFDRGRTEAFF. The CDR3 DNA sequence: TGTGCCAGCAGCTTCGACAGGGGGCGAACTGAAGCTTTCTTT. The complete variable domain, with remaining parts taken from reference TRBV7-2 and TRBJ1-1, reads GAGVSQSPSNKVTEKGKDVELRCDPISGHTALYWYRQSLGQGLEFLIYFQGNSAPDKSGLPSDRFSAERTGGSVSTLTIQRTQQEDSAVYLCASSFDRGRTEAFFGQGTRLTVV.

J is TRBJ2-7 and V is TRBV5-1, with TRBD1 identical over 8 bases. V lost 4 bases to trimming and J lost 5 bases; unmatched junction nucleotides: 11. The germline V gene encodes CDR1 SGHRS and CDR2 YFSETQ. This CDR3 has 15 amino acids. The CDR3 reads CASSVWGQESDEQYF. CDR3 sequence (DNA): TGCGCCAGCAGCGTATGGGGACAGGAGTCCGACGAGCAGTACTTC.